This T cell receptor beta chain was observed in a study of cytomegalovirus exposure and HLA in healthy donors. Overall study context: Early released data comprised 80 million or so unique TCRs from HLA-typed donors.

The study's findings and limits: Specificity of three CMV-associated chains for CMV antigens was verified in vitro. An analysis was carried out later, and it reportedly showed fewer N-insertions in an Asian-associated ancestry cluster than the approximately 670-donor mean. As was reported, the HLA-A and HLA-B alleles of most subjects were accurately predicted from TCR beta sequences.

Points on this clone: The antigen is unknown.

Between the trimmed V and J ends, which lost 3 bases and 3 bases, there was a span of 11 bases. CDR3 length: 13 residues. Germline assignment: CDR1 SQVTM and CDR2 ANQGSEA. PCR primers comprised 60 Vbeta and 13 Jbeta primers. Profiled with immunoSEQ multiplex PCR; TCRdb holds only in-frame clones, not every one. The table lists 70,000 to 95,000 clones, around 82% of them singletons. The TCR originated in a man aged 18 to 29 in good health and CMV-seronegative. This chain joins TRBV29-1 and TRBJ1-1; weak D call: TRBD1 (5 bases). Sequences were obtained from PBMCs. CDR3: CSVEGGRDTEAFF. As DNA, the CDR3 is TGCAGCGTTGAGGGGGGTCGGGACACTGAAGCTTTCTTT. Looking up the rest from reference TRBV29-1 and TRBJ1-1 gives the full variable domain: SAVISQKPSRDICQRGTSLTIQCQVDSQVTMMFWYRQQPGQSLTLIATANQGSEATYESGFVIDKFPISRPNLTFSTLTVSNMSPEDSSIYLCSVEGGRDTEAFFGQGTRLTVV.